This T cell receptor beta chain was obtained from a study of beta chain features in type 1 diabetes. Across the study: Over all samples combined, 90 million to 140 million sorted cells were examined. Overall study results and limits: Patients with type 1 diabetes carried fewer insertions and had more deletions at their VDJ junctions.

Isolated RNA was reverse transcribed in full, so expressed TCRB transcripts were sequenced. Libraries were prepared by immunoSEQ multiplex PCR; TCRdb keeps only in-frame clonotypes and omits some of them. The sample has 220,000 or so clones, about 70% seen once; the top ten hold about 0.051%. The CDR3 is 13 residues long. Per germline, CDR1 SEHNR and CDR2 FQNEAQ (reference sequence). V was shortened by 5 bases and J by 4 bases, with 8 bases between the two germline ends. This clone occurred once. Antigen unknown. This TCR was recovered from a man younger than 40 in good health. The chain employs TRBV7-9 and TRBJ2-2; no definite D call. Sequencing used naive CD4+ T cells from blood. CDR3 in DNA: TGTGCCAGCAGCCCAGGCCGCACCGGGGAGCTGTTTTTT. This encodes CASSPGRTGELFF.